This passage covers 27 T cell receptor beta chains from one sample sequenced in a study of response to subunit inactivated influenza vaccine (dated by TCRdb to 2016 to 2019). Library preparation employed RT-PCR. Instrument on record: Illumina HiSeq 2500. TCRdb took the public reads, trimmed them with fastp at Q25, ran MiXCR for clone calling and kept in-frame beta chains. Under each unique CDR3 protein, matching rows form one entry showing the most common genes and DNA. Within this sample are just under 550,000 distinct CDR3 sequences, with 20% to 25% of them counted one time only. Under 3.5% of the sample lies in the top ten. These data are also associated with another study on T cells expressing NK-cell markers. The second paper further reports: The TCR beta cDNA libraries were made using 5'RACE template switching, a step that added both a universal primer site and unique molecular identifiers.

Sequences were derived from CD4+ T cells sorted from PBMCs, sampled about 11 days after vaccination. The source of these receptors is a middle-aged man who received an inactivated influenza vaccine. Donor details come from another sample of the same person, matched by shared clones.

This chain links TRBV5-1 with TRBJ2-7; 11 nucleotides align to TRBD2. With V trimmed by 5 bases and J by 6 bases, 7 bases remained unmatched. CDR1 and CDR2 from the germline V gene are SGHRS and YFSETQ. This CDR3 is 14 amino acids long. The CDR3 loop reads CASRMSGLAAEQYF. In DNA form, the CDR3 reads TGCGCCAGCAGAATGTCGGGACTAGCGGCCGAGCAGTACTTC.

This clonotype came up many times. This rearrangement joins TRBV4-2 to TRBJ2-7; 7 bases fit TRBD1. V dropped 0 bases and J dropped 4; count of bases not matched to a gene: 6. The CDR3 has 15 amino acids. Per germline, CDR1 LGHNA and CDR2 YNFKEQ. CDR3 sequence (DNA): TGTGCCAGCAGCCAAGATCCAACAGGGGAATACGAGCAGTACTTC. Amino acid sequence: CASSQDPTGEYEQYF.

This clonotype was counted only a few times. The rearrangement links TRBV7-9 to TRBJ1-6, with unresolved D. CDR1 SEHNR and CDR2 FQNEAQ come from the germline V gene (reference sequence). Deletions cut 5 bases from V and 7 bases from J, with 12 bases between. This CDR3 contains 14 residues. CDR3 sequence: CASSPKTENSPLHF. The DNA for the CDR3 is TGTGCCAGCAGCCCCAAAACAGAGAATTCACCCCTCCACTTT.

This chain joins TRBV4-1 and TRBJ2-5, with D unclear. Germline CDR1 MGHRA, CDR2 YSYEKL. The V gene lost 1 base and the J gene lost 0 bases, with 12 bases spanning the gap. This CDR3 spans 16 amino acids. CDR3 amino acids: CASSQGRQRYQETQYF. CDR3 DNA: TGCGCCAGCAGCCAAGGCCGGCAGAGATACCAAGAGACCCAGTACTTC.

This clonotype was seen only a few times. The rearrangement joins TRBV29-1 to TRBJ2-3, with 8 bases aligning to TRBD2. The CDR3 is 13 residues long. Trimming removed 7 bases from V and 2 bases from J; junction bases left unmatched: 5. The germline gives CDR1 SQVTM, CDR2 ANQGSEA. In nucleotides, the CDR3 is TGCAGCGCCGGGACTAGGGCCACAGATACGCAGTATTTT. Protein: CSAGTRATDTQYF.

This clonotype was seen a handful of times. The chain joins TRBV27 to TRBJ2-2, with TRBD1 matching over 11 bases. V lost 0 bases, J lost 4 bases, and 7 bases stayed unmatched. The CDR3 loop spans 18 amino acids. The germline V gene encodes CDR1 MNHEY and CDR2 SMNVEV (reference sequence). Here the CDR3 reads CASSLSWTGGRGTGELFF. The CDR3 DNA sequence: TGTGCCAGCAGTTTATCGTGGACAGGGGGCCGCGGCACCGGGGAGCTGTTTTTT.

The chain links TRBV19 to TRBJ2-5; D remains ambiguous. Trimming left V 5 bases short and J 5 bases short, with 9 bases between. This CDR3 region has 12 residues. The germline CDR1 and CDR2 sequences are LNHDA and SQIVND (reference sequence). Here the CDR3 DNA reads TGTGCCAGTAGTGCCATCCGTGAGACCCAGTACTTC. Translating gives CASSAIRETQYF.

This clonotype was detected only a few times. The chain combines TRBV24-1 with TRBJ2-7; D is unclear. From germline, CDR1 is KGHDR and CDR2 SFDVKD. The CDR3 covers 11 residues. Trimming removed 3 bases from V and 5 bases from J, with 4 bases in between. The CDR3 spells CATSDGNEQYF. The CDR3 DNA is TGTGCCACCAGTGATGGTAACGAGCAGTACTTC.

In DNA, the CDR3 is TGCGCCAGCAGCCAAGATGACAGGGGCCGATACAATGAGCAGTTCTTC. Translating gives CASSQDDRGRYNEQFF. V gene TRBV4-1 combines with J gene TRBJ2-1; the match to TRBD1 covers 8 bases. V shed 0 bases and J 4 bases; nucleotides not matched to a gene: 5. Germline CDR1 reads MGHRA; CDR2 reads YSYEKL. CDR3 length: 16 amino acids.

The chain combines TRBV5-1 with TRBJ1-1; D is possibly TRBD1 (5 bases). V shed 2 bases and J shed 1 base, with 18 bases lying between them. In germline, CDR1 is SGHRS, CDR2 YFSETQ. The CDR3 has 17 residues. Here the CDR3 reads CASSFGAAVHSNTEAFF. In DNA, the CDR3 is TGCGCCAGCAGCTTCGGGGCCGCCGTCCACTCGAACACTGAAGCTTTCTTT.

The chain employs TRBV18 and TRBJ2-2; D is unclear. Germline V gene sequence: CDR1 KGHSH, CDR2 LQKENI. The CDR3 runs 14 residues. V lost 4 bases and J lost 1, with 7 bases in between. CDR3 region: CASSRLMNTGELFF. CDR3 in DNA: TGTGCCAGCTCACGTCTAATGAACACCGGGGAGCTGTTTTTT. Looking up the rest from reference TRBV18 and TRBJ2-2 gives the full variable domain: NAGVMQNPRHLVRRRGQEARLRCSPMKGHSHVYWYRQLPEEGLKFMVYLQKENIIDESGMPKERFSAEFPKEGPSILRIQQVVRGDSAAYFCASSRLMNTGELFFGEGSRLTVL.

This clonotype came up a few times. The J gene is TRBJ2-5, the V gene TRBV5-1, with a weak D call TRBD2 (6 bases). This CDR3 is built from 15 residues. V was cut by 1 base and J by 1 base, with 11 bases left in between. Germline V lookup: CDR1 SGHRS, CDR2 YFSETQ. The CDR3 DNA reads TGCGCCAGCAGCTTGACCCCCGGGAGCCAAGAGACCCAGTACTTC. It yields the protein CASSLTPGSQETQYF. Filled out from reference TRBV5-1 and TRBJ2-5, the complete variable domain reads KAGVTQTPRYLIKTRGQQVTLSCSPISGHRSVSWYQQTPGQGLQFLFEYFSETQRNKGNFPGRFSGRQFSNSRSEMNVSTLELGDSALYLCASSLTPGSQETQYFGPGTRLLVL.

This clonotype appeared many times. This chain links TRBV5-6 with TRBJ2-1, with 12 bases lining up with TRBD2. CDR3 length: 13 residues. Trimming cost V 3 bases and J 12 bases; bases outside gene matches: 4. The germline V gene has CDR1 SGHDT and CDR2 YYEEEE. The CDR3 reads CASSSWTSGMQFF. Written as DNA, the CDR3 is TGTGCCAGCAGCTCATGGACTAGCGGGATGCAGTTCTTC.

CDR3 amino acids: CASSSRGNNSPLHF. DNA of the CDR3: TGTGCCAGCAGCTCGAGAGGAAATAATTCACCCCTCCACTTT. The J gene is TRBJ1-6, the V gene TRBV6-1; no clear D. Germline V gives CDR1 MNHNS, CDR2 SASEGT. Trimming removed 6 bases at V and 5 bases at J, with 11 bases between. CDR3 length equals 14 residues.

The V gene is TRBV28, the J gene TRBJ1-4; no clear D gene. CDR3 length equals 12 residues. The V end lost 8 bases, the J end lost 8 bases, and 12 bases lay between the germline ends. CDR1 MDHEN and CDR2 SYDVKM come from the germline V gene. The CDR3 protein is CASGSVDEKLFF. For the CDR3, the DNA is TGTGCCAGCGGGTCGGTGGACGAAAAACTGTTTTTT.

This clonotype was counted between two and nine times. The rearrangement uses TRBV5-1 and TRBJ2-7; possibly TRBD1 for D (5 bases). CDR3 length: 12 amino acids. V lost 5 bases and J 3 bases, leaving 9 bases between the germline ends. Germline V gene sequence: CDR1 SGHRS, CDR2 YFSETQ. DNA of the CDR3: TGCGCCAGCAGATCTGACAGCTACGAGCAGTACTTC. Its protein is CASRSDSYEQYF.

At least ten counts were recorded for this clonotype. The J gene is TRBJ2-1, the V gene TRBV4-3; D is undetermined. V shed 1 base and J shed 0 bases, with 10 bases lying between them. This CDR3 has 16 residues. Germline V gene sequence: CDR1 LGHNA, CDR2 YSLEER. The CDR3 DNA sequence: TGCGCCAGCAGCCAAGCGGAGACGAGCTCCTACAATGAGCAGTTCTTC. As protein: CASSQAETSSYNEQFF.

CDR3 DNA sequence: TGTGCCAGCAGTTTCGCCCCTAACACCGGGGAGCTGTTTTTT. This translates into CASSFAPNTGELFF. The chain carries TRBV28 and TRBJ2-2; D remains ambiguous. Trimming cost V 3 bases and J 2 bases, with 7 bases left between them. There are 14 residues in the CDR3. The germline V gene encodes CDR1 MDHEN and CDR2 SYDVKM.

The V and J genes are TRBV2 and TRBJ1-2; D is ambiguous. The CDR3 contains 12 residues. The germline V gene encodes CDR1 SNHLY and CDR2 FYNNEI. V was shortened by 6 bases and J by 5 bases, with 10 bases between the two germline ends. CDR3 loop: CASRLFEYGYTF. The CDR3 DNA is TGTGCCAGCAGGCTATTTGAATATGGCTACACCTTC.

This clonotype was detected a few times. The chain joins TRBV7-2 to TRBJ2-5; 7 positions agree with TRBD1. V dropped 7 bases and J dropped 4; count of bases not matched to a gene: 12. Germline CDR1 and CDR2: SGHTA and FQGNSA. This CDR3 spans 15 amino acids. The CDR3 sequence is CASNQVGQKGETQYF. CDR3 bases: TGTGCCAGCAACCAAGTGGGACAGAAGGGAGAGACCCAGTACTTC.

This clonotype was recorded many times. A read error may produce the germline difference seen at one junction end. V is TRBV4-3 and J is TRBJ2-7; 7 bases match TRBD1. CDR3 length equals 13 residues. CDR1 LGHNA and CDR2 YSLEER come from the germline V gene. The CDR3 coding sequence is TGTGCCAGCAGCCGGGACAGAACCTACGAGCAGTACTTC. Translated, it gives CASSRDRTYEQYF.

The chain recombines TRBV12-3 or TRBV12-4 with TRBJ2-3; 8 nucleotides align to TRBD2. The CDR3 runs to 15 residues. The V and J ends lost 6 bases and 4 bases, in that order; junction bases with no gene match: 9. The CDR3 DNA reads TGTGCCAGCAGCTCGGGACTAGTGGGCCCAGATACGCAGTATTTT. It yields the protein CASSSGLVGPDTQYF.

This clonotype was detected a few times. V gene TRBV18 combines with J gene TRBJ1-2; maybe TRBD1 (5 bases). Germline V gene sequence: CDR1 KGHSH, CDR2 LQKENI. V lost 5 bases to trimming and J lost 1 base, with 11 bases between them. The CDR3 extends over 14 amino acids. CDR3 DNA sequence: TGTGCCAGCTCATACGAGACAGTTAACTATGGCTACACCTTC. It specifies CASSYETVNYGYTF.

This clonotype was counted only a few times. CDR3 nucleotides: TGCGCCAGCAGCCAAGAGGGGACTAGCGGGACCACGCAGTATTTT. Translation: CASSQEGTSGTTQYF. This rearrangement joins TRBV4-3 to TRBJ2-3; 13 bases fit TRBD2. The CDR3 covers 15 residues. V was pared by 0 bases and J by 9 bases, with 3 bases of the junction left unmatched. Germline lookup yields CDR1 LGHNA and CDR2 YSLEER.

This clonotype was detected a few times. This chain links TRBV5-5 with TRBJ1-2; D unresolved. Trimming removed 0 bases at V and 7 bases at J, with 13 bases between. The germline V gene has CDR1 SGHKS and CDR2 YYEKEE (reference sequence). The CDR3 is 14 residues long. The CDR3 here is CASSLDSWGSGYTF. Written as DNA, the CDR3 is TGTGCCAGCAGCTTGGATTCTTGGGGATCTGGCTACACCTTC.

The V and J genes are TRBV27 and TRBJ2-7; 9 bases agree with TRBD1. This CDR3 has 18 amino acids. V was clipped by 0 bases and J by 0 bases; unmatched bases: 9. Looked up from germline, CDR1 is MNHEY and CDR2 is SMNVEV (reference sequence). The CDR3 loop is CASSLSRPDRGRSYEQYF. CDR3 in DNA: TGTGCCAGCAGTTTATCTCGCCCGGACAGGGGCCGCTCCTACGAGCAGTACTTC.

This clonotype has only a few counts. The chain has TRBV7-7 and TRBJ2-7, with TRBD2 identical over 12 bases. The V segment lost 11 bases and the J segment 5 bases; nucleotides outside the gene matches: 10. CDR3 length equals 14 residues. Germline V lookup: CDR1 SSHAT, CDR2 FNYEAQ (reference sequence). CDR3 in amino acids: CAGLAGISWDEQYF. The DNA of the CDR3 is TGTGCCGGACTAGCGGGAATAAGTTGGGACGAGCAGTACTTC.